These 15 T cell receptor beta chains share one sample of origin, sequenced in a study of blood T cells in healthy people across ages. Combining a sample-barcoded 5' primer with a J-beta primer mix, a second PCR ran for roughly 7 to 12 cycles. A single record per CDR3 protein comes from TCRdb applying MiXCR to the 5' RACE reads. The data hold approximately 730,000 distinct CDR3 sequences, with around 40% observed a single time. The sample was blood. The receptors derive from a woman aged 55-70 years in good health.

The gene calls are TRBV18 and TRBJ1-1; the D gene is possibly TRBD1 (5 bases). The CDR3 covers 14 residues. Germline values: CDR1 KGHSH, CDR2 LQKENI. Trimming stripped 2 bases from V and 4 bases from J, with 11 bases between. The CDR3 coding sequence is TGTGCCAGCTCACCAAGCGGGACCTTCACTGAAGCTTTCTTT. Amino acids: CASSPSGTFTEAFF.

The chain links TRBV14 to TRBJ2-2, with TRBD2 identical over 8 bases. V shed 4 bases and J 3 bases; nucleotides not matched to a gene: 10. The V gene's germline CDR1 is SGHDN and CDR2 FVKESK. The CDR3 is made up of 17 amino acids. For the CDR3, the DNA is TGTGCCAGCAGCCGCCGGACACTAGCGGTCGACACCGGGGAGCTGTTTTTT. This encodes CASSRRTLAVDTGELFF.

This clonotype was counted between two and nine times. The CDR3 nucleotides read TGTGCCAGCAGTCCCTACCCTCCCTACAATGAGCAGTTCTTC. Amino acid sequence: CASSPYPPYNEQFF. The V call is TRBV12-3 or TRBV12-4, the J call TRBJ2-1; no definite D call. Trimming removed 5 bases from V and 2 bases from J, with 10 bases in between. CDR3 length equals 14 residues.

V gene TRBV12-3 or TRBV12-4 combines with J gene TRBJ1-1, with D possibly matching TRBD1 (6 bases). Trimming removed 5 bases at V and 0 bases at J, with 10 bases between. The CDR3 runs to 14 residues. For the CDR3, the DNA is TGTGCCAGCAGTGTAGGGGACATGAACACTGAAGCTTTCTTT. Protein: CASSVGDMNTEAFF.

This rearrangement joins TRBV3-1 to TRBJ2-3, with D hard to call. Germline V CDR1 and CDR2: LGHDT, YNNKEL (reference sequence). V dropped 4 bases and J dropped 6 bases, with 14 bases sitting between them. This CDR3 has 14 amino acids. DNA of the CDR3: TGTGCCAGCAGCCTTCCTACACGAGCTGATACGCAGTATTTT. Translated: CASSLPTRADTQYF.

This chain links TRBV27 with TRBJ1-2, with D possibly matching TRBD1 (5 bases). V lost 5 bases to trimming and J lost 3 bases, with 13 bases between them. The CDR3 runs 14 residues. CDR1 MNHEY and CDR2 SMNVEV come from the germline V gene (reference sequence). The CDR3: CASSPQGGYYGYTF. The DNA for the CDR3 is TGTGCCAGCAGTCCCCAGGGCGGTTACTATGGCTACACCTTC.

Only a few counts were recorded for this clonotype. The V gene is TRBV7-9, the J gene TRBJ2-5; no definite D call. From germline, CDR1 is SEHNR and CDR2 FQNEAQ (reference sequence). The CDR3 has 13 residues. V was shortened by 3 bases and J by 3 bases, with 8 bases between the two germline ends. CDR3 bases: TGTGCCAGCAGCTTCGGGTCTAAAGAGACCCAGTACTTC. It yields the protein CASSFGSKETQYF.

This clonotype appeared a single time. V and J are TRBV6-6 and TRBJ1-5, with D possibly being TRBD1 (5 bases). The CDR3 has 16 amino acids. V was clipped by 2 bases and J by 3 bases, with 14 bases between them. Germline CDR1 and CDR2: MNHNY and SVGAGI (reference sequence). The CDR3 DNA reads as TGTGCCAGCAGTTACAGGGGCGACGGTACCAATCAGCCCCAGCATTTT. Translation gives CASSYRGDGTNQPQHF.

The chain uses TRBV4-3 and TRBJ2-7; 9 nucleotides agree with TRBD2. The ends lost 0 bases at V and 5 bases at J; junction bases unmatched: 14. The CDR3 is 18 residues long. Per germline, CDR1 LGHNA and CDR2 YSLEER. The DNA for the CDR3 is TGCGCCAGCAGCCAAGAGCCCCTTGCCGCTAGCGGGAAGAACGAGCAGTACTTC. Residues: CASSQEPLAASGKNEQYF.

V gene TRBV20-1 combines with J gene TRBJ2-1, with 8 bases fitting TRBD2. With V trimmed by 2 bases and J by 9 bases, 9 bases remained unmatched. CDR1 is DFQATT, CDR2 SNEGSKA, per germline (reference sequence). This CDR3 comprises 14 residues. CDR3 sequence (DNA): TGCAGTGCTAGATGGACTAGCCGATCGTCTGAGCAGTTCTTC. Translating it yields CSARWTSRSSEQFF.

The chain employs TRBV9 and TRBJ2-3; D uncertain. Germline loops: CDR1 SGDLS, CDR2 YYNGEE. The CDR3 is made up of 15 amino acids. Trimming left V 1 base short and J 4 bases short, with 13 bases between. DNA of the CDR3: TGTGCCAGCAGCGTAATTGGATTAACTTCAGATACGCAGTATTTT. Translation: CASSVIGLTSDTQYF.

There are a few counts of this clonotype. The chain is built from TRBV3-1 and TRBJ2-7; D may be TRBD1 (7 bases). V was shortened by 5 bases and J by 2 bases, with 16 bases between the two germline ends. The CDR3 spans 15 residues. CDR1 is LGHDT and CDR2 is YNNKEL in the germline V gene (reference sequence). The CDR3 sequence: CASSNWGDSTYEQYF. The CDR3 DNA follows: TGTGCCAGCAGCAATTGGGGGGACAGTACCTACGAGCAGTACTTC.

The table lists this clonotype with a few counts. An end of the junction does not agree with germline; a read error may underlie this. V usage is TRBV7-7 and J usage is TRBJ2-1, with D hard to call. The CDR3 is 14 amino acids. CDR1 and CDR2 (germline): SSHAT, FNYEAQ (reference sequence). The CDR3 region has the DNA TGTGCTAGCAGCGACCGGACCGAATCCAATGAGCAGTTCTTC. Its translation is CASSDRTESNEQFF.

This chain uses TRBV9 with TRBJ2-5; 7 positions match TRBD1. The CDR3 is made up of 13 amino acids. CDR1 is SGDLS and CDR2 is YYNGEE in the germline V gene. Trimming removed 4 bases from V and 4 bases from J; junction bases left unmatched: 4. Written as DNA, the CDR3 is TGTGCCAGCAGCATCTGGACAGGAGAGACCCAGTACTTC. It is translated as CASSIWTGETQYF.

The J gene is TRBJ2-1, the V gene TRBV5-1; unclear D gene. Germline CDR1 and CDR2: SGHRS and YFSETQ. Deletions cut 0 bases from V and 0 bases from J, with 10 bases between. The CDR3 length is 16 residues. The CDR3 DNA follows: TGCGCCAGCAGCTTGGTCCGGAGAGACTCCTACAATGAGCAGTTCTTC. Translated: CASSLVRRDSYNEQFF.